These 8 T cell receptor beta chains were all obtained from the same sample, sequenced in a study of control samples from healthy donors and cancer patients. Measured with immunoSEQ multiplex PCR; TCRdb has only the in-frame clones, and not every one. The sample shows approximately 150,000 clones, more than 85% of them seen only once. Sequenced: blood. These receptors originate from a woman aged 40 to 50 in good health.

This rearrangement joins TRBV29-1 to TRBJ1-3, with 7 bases fitting TRBD1. V lost 2 bases and J lost 2; bases outside the gene matches: 3. Germline V gives CDR1 SQVTM, CDR2 ANQGSEA. This CDR3 is 14 amino acids long. The CDR3 DNA reads as TGCAGCGTTGAACTCAGGGGGGCTGGAAACACCATATATTTT. It specifies CSVELRGAGNTIYF. Filled out from reference TRBV29-1 and TRBJ1-3, the complete variable domain reads SAVISQKPSRDICQRGTSLTIQCQVDSQVTMMFWYRQQPGQSLTLIATANQGSEATYESGFVIDKFPISRPNLTFSTLTVSNMSPEDSSIYLCSVELRGAGNTIYFGEGSWLTVV.

Written as DNA, the CDR3 is TGTGCCAGCAGCCCCGACAGGGGGAGTCCCGGGGAGCTGTTTTTT. Amino acid sequence: CASSPDRGSPGELFF. This chain connects TRBV3-1 (or the pseudogene TRBV3-2) to TRBJ2-2; 9 positions agree with TRBD1. The CDR3 is made up of 15 amino acids. Germline-derived CDR1 and CDR2 are LGHDT and YNNKEL (reference sequence). J gave up 6 bases and V 4 bases, and 6 bases lay outside the gene matches.

The chain links TRBV2 to TRBJ1-4, with 7 bases identical to TRBD1. The J segment lost 8 bases and the V segment lost 4 bases, leaving 7 bases of the junction unmatched. This CDR3 is 14 amino acids long. Looked up from germline, CDR1 is SNHLY and CDR2 is FYNNEI. As DNA, the CDR3 is TGTGCCAGCAGTGTTGCTGGGACAGACGAAAAACTGTTTTTT. Encoded protein: CASSVAGTDEKLFF.

The chain links TRBV3-1 (or the pseudogene TRBV3-2) to TRBJ1-5; no clear D gene. The length of the CDR3 is 17 residues. V lost 1 base, J lost 10 bases, and 23 bases lay in between. The germline CDR1 and CDR2 sequences are LGHDT and YNNKEL (reference sequence). CDR3 in DNA: TGTGCCAGCAGCCAAGGATTCTACAAGGACGCCATCGCACCCCAGCATTTT. Residues: CASSQGFYKDAIAPQHF.

The J gene is TRBJ2-5, the V gene TRBV5-1, with D perhaps TRBD2 (7 bases). The germline CDR1 and CDR2 sequences are SGHRS and YFSETQ. This CDR3 has 14 residues. Trimming pared 4 bases from V and 1 base from J, leaving 11 bases between. Here the CDR3 DNA reads TGCGCCAGCAGCCCGGGGGGCGCCCAAGAGACCCAGTACTTC. Its protein product is CASSPGGAQETQYF.

This clone was observed a single time. This chain uses TRBV3-1 (or the pseudogene TRBV3-2) with TRBJ2-3; D uncertain. Trimming removed 0 bases at V and 3 bases at J, with 4 bases between. CDR1 and CDR2 (germline): LGHDT, YNNKEL (reference sequence). CDR3 length equals 13 residues. In DNA, the CDR3 is TGTGCCAGCAGCCAAGATTGGACAGATACGCAGTATTTT. This encodes CASSQDWTDTQYF.

The table lists this clone with many counts. The rearrangement links TRBV3-1 (or the pseudogene TRBV3-2) to TRBJ1-2; D ambiguous. The CDR3 sequence is 13 residues long. CDR1 is LGHDT, CDR2 YNNKEL, per germline (reference sequence). V shed 0 bases and J shed 5 bases, with 7 bases lying between them. The CDR3 DNA reads as TGTGCCAGCAGCCAAGAACACCTTTATGGCTACACCTTC. Its protein is CASSQEHLYGYTF.

The CDR3 loop reads CASSLSQPNYGYTF. The CDR3 DNA reads as TGTGCCAGCAGCTTGTCGCAGCCCAACTATGGCTACACCTTC. The V gene is TRBV7-9, the J gene TRBJ1-2; D unclear. The V and J ends lost 3 bases and 2 bases respectively, with 10 bases between them. The CDR3 covers 14 residues. CDR1 and CDR2 from the germline V gene are SEHNR and FQNEAQ (reference sequence). The full variable domain, in which reference TRBV7-9 and TRBJ1-2 provide the parts outside the CDR3, is DTGVSQNPRHKITKRGQNVTFRCDPISEHNRLYWYRQTLGQGPEFLTYFQNEAQLEKSRLLSDRFSAERPKGSFSTLEIQRTEQGDSAMYLCASSLSQPNYGYTFGSGTRLTVV.